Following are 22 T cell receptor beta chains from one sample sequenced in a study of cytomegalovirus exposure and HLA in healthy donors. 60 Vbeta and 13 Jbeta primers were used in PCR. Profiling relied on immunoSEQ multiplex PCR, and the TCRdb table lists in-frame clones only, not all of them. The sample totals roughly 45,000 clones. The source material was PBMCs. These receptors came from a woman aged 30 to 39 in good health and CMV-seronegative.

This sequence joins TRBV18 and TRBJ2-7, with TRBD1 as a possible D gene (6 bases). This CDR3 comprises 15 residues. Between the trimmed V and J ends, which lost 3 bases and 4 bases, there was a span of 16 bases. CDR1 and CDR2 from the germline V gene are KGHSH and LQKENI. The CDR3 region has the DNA TGTGCCAGCTCACCTCGACAGGCCAGTGGTTACGAGCAGTACTTC. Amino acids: CASSPRQASGYEQYF.

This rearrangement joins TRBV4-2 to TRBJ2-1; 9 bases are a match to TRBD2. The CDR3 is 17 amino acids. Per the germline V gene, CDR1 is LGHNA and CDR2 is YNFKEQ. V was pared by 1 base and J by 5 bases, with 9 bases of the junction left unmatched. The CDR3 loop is CASSQVGGRAADNEQFF. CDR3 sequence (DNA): TGTGCCAGCAGCCAAGTGGGCGGGAGGGCGGCCGACAATGAGCAGTTCTTC.

In nucleotides, the CDR3 is TGTGCCAGCAGTAAGAGCAGGGGGCTTACCGGGGAGCTGTTTTTT. Amino acid sequence: CASSKSRGLTGELFF. The rearrangement joins TRBV6-5 to TRBJ2-2; TRBD1 matches at 8 bases. The germline CDR1 and CDR2 sequences are MNHEY and SVGAGI. The ends lost 5 bases at V and 5 bases at J; junction bases unmatched: 7. The CDR3 has 15 residues.

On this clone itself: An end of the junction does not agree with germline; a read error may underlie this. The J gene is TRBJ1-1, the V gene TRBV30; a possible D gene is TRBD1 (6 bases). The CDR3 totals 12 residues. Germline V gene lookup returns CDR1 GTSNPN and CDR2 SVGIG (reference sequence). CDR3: CAHDKGGTEDFF. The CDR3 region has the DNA TGTGCCCACGACAAGGGGGGGACTGAAGATTTCTTT.

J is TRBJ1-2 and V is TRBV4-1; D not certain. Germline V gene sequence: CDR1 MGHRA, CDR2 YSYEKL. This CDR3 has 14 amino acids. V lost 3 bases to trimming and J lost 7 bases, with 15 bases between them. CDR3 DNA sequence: TGCGCCAGCAGCCATCCCGTGGAGGGTCGTGGCTACACCTTC. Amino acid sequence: CASSHPVEGRGYTF.

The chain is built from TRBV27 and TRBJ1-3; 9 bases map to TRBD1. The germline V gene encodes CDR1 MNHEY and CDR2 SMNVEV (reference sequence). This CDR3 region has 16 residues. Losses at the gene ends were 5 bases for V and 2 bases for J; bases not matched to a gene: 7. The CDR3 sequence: CASSPGTGNAGNTIYF. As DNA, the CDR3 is TGTGCCAGCAGTCCCGGGACAGGGAACGCTGGAAACACCATATATTTT.

DNA of the CDR3: TGTGCCAGTAGTATATTGTATGGCACAGATACGCAGTATTTT. Residues: CASSILYGTDTQYF. The rearrangement links TRBV19 to TRBJ2-3; D gene uncertain. The germline V gene has CDR1 LNHDA and CDR2 SQIVND (reference sequence). Trimming removed 2 bases at V and 1 base at J, with 7 bases between. The length of the CDR3 is 14 residues.

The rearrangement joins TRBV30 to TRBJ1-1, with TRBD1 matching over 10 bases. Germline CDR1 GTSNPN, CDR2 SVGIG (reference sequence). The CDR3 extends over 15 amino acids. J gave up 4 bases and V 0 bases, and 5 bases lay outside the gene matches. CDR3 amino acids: CAWSVSRTGGTEAFF. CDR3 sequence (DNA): TGTGCCTGGAGTGTATCCCGGACAGGGGGCACTGAAGCTTTCTTT.

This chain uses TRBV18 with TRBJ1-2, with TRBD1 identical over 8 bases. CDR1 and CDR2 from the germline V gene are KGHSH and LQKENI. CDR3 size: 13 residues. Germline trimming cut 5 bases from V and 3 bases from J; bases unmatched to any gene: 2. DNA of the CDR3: TGTGCCAGCTCAATACAGGGGGACTATGGCTACACCTTC. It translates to CASSIQGDYGYTF. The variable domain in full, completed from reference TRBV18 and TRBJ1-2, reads NAGVMQNPRHLVRRRGQEARLRCSPMKGHSHVYWYRQLPEEGLKFMVYLQKENIIDESGMPKERFSAEFPKEGPSILRIQQVVRGDSAAYFCASSIQGDYGYTFGSGTRLTVV.

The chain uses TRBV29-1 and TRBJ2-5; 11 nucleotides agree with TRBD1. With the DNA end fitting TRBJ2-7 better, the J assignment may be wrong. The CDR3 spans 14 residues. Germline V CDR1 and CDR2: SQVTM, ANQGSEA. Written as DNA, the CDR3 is TGCAGCGTCCCCGGGACAGGGGGGGACTACGAGCAGTACTTC. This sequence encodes CSVPGTGGDYEQYF.

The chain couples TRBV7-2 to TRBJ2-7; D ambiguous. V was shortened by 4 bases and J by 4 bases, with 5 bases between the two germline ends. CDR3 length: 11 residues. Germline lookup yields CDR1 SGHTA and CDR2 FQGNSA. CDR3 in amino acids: CASSSQYEQYF. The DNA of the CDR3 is TGTGCCAGCAGCTCACAATACGAGCAGTACTTC. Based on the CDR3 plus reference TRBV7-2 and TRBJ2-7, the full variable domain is GAGVSQSPSNKVTEKGKDVELRCDPISGHTALYWYRQSLGQGLEFLIYFQGNSAPDKSGLPSDRFSAERTGGSVSTLTIQRTQQEDSAVYLCASSSQYEQYFGPGTRLTVT.

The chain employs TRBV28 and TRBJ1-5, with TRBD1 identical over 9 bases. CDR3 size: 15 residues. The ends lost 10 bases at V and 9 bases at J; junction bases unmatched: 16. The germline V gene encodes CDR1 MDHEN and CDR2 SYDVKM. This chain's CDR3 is CATSTSRDRDRPQHF. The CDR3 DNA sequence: TGTGCCACGTCGACTTCCCGGGACAGGGACCGGCCCCAGCATTTT.

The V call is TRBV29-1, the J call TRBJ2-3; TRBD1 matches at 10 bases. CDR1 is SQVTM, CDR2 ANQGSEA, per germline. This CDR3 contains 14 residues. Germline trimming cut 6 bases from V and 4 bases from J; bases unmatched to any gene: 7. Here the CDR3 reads CSVEGQGYSDTQYF. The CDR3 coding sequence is TGCAGCGTGGAGGGACAGGGGTATTCAGATACGCAGTATTTT.

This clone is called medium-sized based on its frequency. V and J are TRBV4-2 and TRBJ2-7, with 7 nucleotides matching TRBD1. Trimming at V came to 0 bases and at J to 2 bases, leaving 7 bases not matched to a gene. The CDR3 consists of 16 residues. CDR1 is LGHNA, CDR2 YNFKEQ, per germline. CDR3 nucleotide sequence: TGTGCCAGCAGCCAAGATGAGGGGGACAGACCCTACGAGCAGTACTTC. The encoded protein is CASSQDEGDRPYEQYF.

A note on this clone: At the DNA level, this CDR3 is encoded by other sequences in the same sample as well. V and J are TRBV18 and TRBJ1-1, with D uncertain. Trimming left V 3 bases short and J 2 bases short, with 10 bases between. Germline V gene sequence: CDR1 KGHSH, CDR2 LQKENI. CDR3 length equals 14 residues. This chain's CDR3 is CASSPPSSNTEAFF. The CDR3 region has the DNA TGTGCCAGCTCACCTCCTAGTAGCAACACTGAAGCTTTCTTT.

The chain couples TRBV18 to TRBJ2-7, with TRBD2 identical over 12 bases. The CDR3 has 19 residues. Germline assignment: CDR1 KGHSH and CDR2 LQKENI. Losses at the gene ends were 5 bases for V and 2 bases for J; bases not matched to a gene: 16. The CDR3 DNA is TGTGCCAGCTCAACGCGAGGACTAGCGGGGCGAACGAGCGCCTACGAGCAGTACTTC. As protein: CASSTRGLAGRTSAYEQYF. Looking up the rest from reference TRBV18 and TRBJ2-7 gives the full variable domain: NAGVMQNPRHLVRRRGQEARLRCSPMKGHSHVYWYRQLPEEGLKFMVYLQKENIIDESGMPKERFSAEFPKEGPSILRIQQVVRGDSAAYFCASSTRGLAGRTSAYEQYFGPGTRLTVT.

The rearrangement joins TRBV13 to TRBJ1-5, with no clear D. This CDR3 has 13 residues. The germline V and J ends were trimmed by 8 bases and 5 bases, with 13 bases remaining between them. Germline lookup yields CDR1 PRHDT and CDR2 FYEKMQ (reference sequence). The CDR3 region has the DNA TGTGCCAGCGCCCGGCGGGGAGATCAGCCCCAGCATTTT. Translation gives CASARRGDQPQHF.

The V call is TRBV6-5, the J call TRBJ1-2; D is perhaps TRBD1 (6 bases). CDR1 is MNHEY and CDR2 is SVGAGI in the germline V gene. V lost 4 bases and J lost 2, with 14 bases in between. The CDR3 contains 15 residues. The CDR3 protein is CASSSPGGANYGYTF. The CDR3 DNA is TGTGCCAGCAGTTCCCCGGGGGGGGCCAACTATGGCTACACCTTC.

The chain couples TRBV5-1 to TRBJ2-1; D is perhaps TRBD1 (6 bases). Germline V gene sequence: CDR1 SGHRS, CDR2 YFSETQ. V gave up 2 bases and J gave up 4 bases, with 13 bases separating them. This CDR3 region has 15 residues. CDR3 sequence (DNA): TGCGCCAGCAGCTTCAGAAGGGGGAAGTACAATGAGCAGTTCTTC. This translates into CASSFRRGKYNEQFF.

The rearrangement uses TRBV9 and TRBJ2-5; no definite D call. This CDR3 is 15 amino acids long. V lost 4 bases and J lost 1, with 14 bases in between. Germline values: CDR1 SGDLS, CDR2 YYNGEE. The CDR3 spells CASSIGGSFQETQYF. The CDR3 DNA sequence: TGTGCCAGCAGCATCGGCGGATCCTTCCAAGAGACCCAGTACTTC.

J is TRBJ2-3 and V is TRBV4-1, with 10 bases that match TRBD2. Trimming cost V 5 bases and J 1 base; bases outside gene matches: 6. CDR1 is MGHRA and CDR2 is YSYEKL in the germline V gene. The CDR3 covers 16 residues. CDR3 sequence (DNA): TGCGCCAGCAGCGTAGGACTAGCGGAAGGCACAGATACGCAGTATTTT. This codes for CASSVGLAEGTDTQYF.

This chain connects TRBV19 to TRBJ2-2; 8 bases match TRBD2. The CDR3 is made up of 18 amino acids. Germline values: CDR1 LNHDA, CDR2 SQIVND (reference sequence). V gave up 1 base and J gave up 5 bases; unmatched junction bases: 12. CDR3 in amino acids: CASSIAHGRAVRTGELFF. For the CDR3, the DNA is TGTGCCAGTAGTATAGCACACGGGAGGGCAGTTAGGACCGGGGAGCTGTTTTTT.